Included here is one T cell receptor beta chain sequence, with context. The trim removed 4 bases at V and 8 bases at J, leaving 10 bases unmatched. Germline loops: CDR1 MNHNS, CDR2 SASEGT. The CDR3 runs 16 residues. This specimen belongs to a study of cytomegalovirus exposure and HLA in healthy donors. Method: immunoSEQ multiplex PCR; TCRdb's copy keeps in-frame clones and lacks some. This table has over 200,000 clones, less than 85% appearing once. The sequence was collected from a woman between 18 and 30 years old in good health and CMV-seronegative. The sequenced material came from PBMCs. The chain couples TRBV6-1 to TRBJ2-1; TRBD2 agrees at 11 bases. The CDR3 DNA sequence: TGTGCCAGCAGTGGATCCCGGACTAGCGGGTTCTATGAGCAGTTCTTC. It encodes CASSGSRTSGFYEQFF.